What follows are 26 T cell receptor beta chains derived from one specimen sequenced in a study of fetal regulatory T cell absence and autoimmunity. Profiling relied on immunoSEQ multiplex PCR, and the TCRdb table lists in-frame clones only, not all of them. This sample has 95,000 to 100,000 clones, with 55% to 75% found just once. The sequenced sample was pancreas tissue. All receptors derive from a male donor with IPEX syndrome.

The genes are TRBV19 and TRBJ2-7; D is possibly TRBD1 (6 bases). This CDR3 has 15 amino acids. V was cut by 6 bases and J by 0 bases, with 15 bases left in between. Per the germline V gene, CDR1 is LNHDA and CDR2 is SQIVND (reference sequence). This CDR3 reads CASSPQGTLSYEQYF. The CDR3 nucleotides are TGTGCCAGTAGCCCCCAGGGGACCCTCTCCTACGAGCAGTACTTC.

The count of this clone is one. The chain is built from TRBV7-8 and TRBJ2-7, with 13 bases that match TRBD2. Germline CDR1 reads SGHVS; CDR2 reads FQNEAQ. V trimming: 5 bases; J trimming: 7 bases; junction bases outside the gene matches: 11. The CDR3 totals 16 residues. The CDR3: CASSTRTSGSPWEQYF. For the CDR3, the DNA is TGTGCCAGCAGCACCCGGACTAGCGGGAGCCCTTGGGAGCAGTACTTC. Combining the CDR3 with reference TRBV7-8 and TRBJ2-7 gives the whole variable domain GAGVSQSPRYKVAKRGQDVALRCDPISGHVSLFWYQQALGQGPEFLTYFQNEAQLDKSGLPSDRFFAERPEGSVSTLKIQRTQQEDSAVYLCASSTRTSGSPWEQYFGPGTRLTVT.

As regards this clone: The same CDR3 is also encoded by other DNA sequences in this sample. The genes are TRBV5-1 and TRBJ2-3, with TRBD1 identical over 8 bases. From germline, CDR1 is SGHRS and CDR2 YFSETQ. Trimming at V came to 0 bases and at J to 4 bases, leaving 1 base not matched to a gene. The CDR3 runs to 14 residues. CDR3 amino acids: CASSLAGGADTQYF. The CDR3 DNA reads as TGCGCCAGCAGCTTGGCAGGGGGCGCAGATACGCAGTATTTT.

This clone was seen once. V usage is TRBV6-1 and J usage is TRBJ2-7, with TRBD2 matching 9 bases. The germline gives CDR1 MNHNS, CDR2 SASEGT. V shed 4 bases, J shed 0 bases, and the junction held 1 base outside the gene matches. CDR3 length equals 14 residues. The CDR3 bases are TGTGCCAGCAGTGGACTAGCGGACTCCTACGAGCAGTACTTC. This encodes CASSGLADSYEQYF.

The rearrangement joins TRBV5-6 to TRBJ2-4; TRBD1 matches 9 bases. In germline, CDR1 is SGHDT, CDR2 YYEEEE. The CDR3 sequence is 15 residues long. Losses at the gene ends were 1 base for V and 1 base for J; bases not matched to a gene: 0. As DNA, the CDR3 is TGTGCCAGCAGCTTGACAGGGGGCGCCAAAAACATTCAGTACTTC. It translates to CASSLTGGAKNIQYF.

The chain carries TRBV11-1 and TRBJ2-7; D is uncertain. The CDR3 totals 12 residues. Trimming removed 1 base at V and 3 bases at J, with 4 bases between. Germline V gene lookup returns CDR1 SGHAT and CDR2 FQDESV (reference sequence). The CDR3 DNA is TGTGCCAGCAGCTTAGGGAGCTACGAGCAGTACTTC. This encodes CASSLGSYEQYF.

The chain links TRBV4-1 to TRBJ2-1; possible D gene TRBD1, 6 bases. With 0 bases removed from V and 1 base from J, the gap between germline ends came to 13 bases. CDR1 is MGHRA, CDR2 YSYEKL, per germline. The CDR3 spans 17 residues. CDR3 protein: CASSQDPNRVSYNEQFF. The DNA of the CDR3 is TGCGCCAGCAGCCAAGATCCCAACAGGGTATCCTACAATGAGCAGTTCTTC.

The chain carries TRBV5-4 and TRBJ1-2; D ambiguous. The CDR3 runs to 14 residues. V dropped 2 bases and J dropped 0 bases, with 8 bases sitting between them. The V gene's germline CDR1 is SGHNT and CDR2 YYREEE (reference sequence). The CDR3 sequence: CASSLILSNYGYTF. The CDR3 bases are TGTGCCAGCAGCTTAATACTCTCTAACTATGGCTACACCTTC.

V is TRBV27 and J is TRBJ1-2; 7 bases agree with TRBD1. V lost 3 bases and J lost 4; bases outside the gene matches: 17. CDR1 MNHEY and CDR2 SMNVEV come from the germline V gene (reference sequence). The CDR3 is 18 amino acids. CDR3 nucleotide sequence: TGTGCCAGCAGTTTCCCTCCAACAGGGGCCTGGCCCTTCTATGGCTACACCTTC. It encodes CASSFPPTGAWPFYGYTF.

The chain joins TRBV5-6 to TRBJ1-2, with D unclear. This CDR3 contains 13 residues. The germline V gene encodes CDR1 SGHDT and CDR2 YYEEEE. The V and J ends lost 2 bases and 7 bases respectively, with 12 bases between them. The CDR3 DNA follows: TGTGCCAGCAGCTTAGAGGGTTCGGGTGGCTACACCTTC. Amino acids: CASSLEGSGGYTF. Full variable domain (missing parts from reference TRBV5-6 and TRBJ1-2): DAGVTQSPTHLIKTRGQQVTLRCSPKSGHDTVSWYQQALGQGPQFIFQYYEEEERQRGNFPDRFSGHQFPNYSSELNVNALLLGDSALYLCASSLEGSGGYTFGSGTRLTVV.

This chain joins TRBV6-5 and TRBJ2-7, with D perhaps TRBD1 (5 bases). The CDR3 sequence is 14 residues long. Per germline, CDR1 MNHEY and CDR2 SVGAGI. V was clipped by 6 bases and J by 1 base, with 13 bases between them. In nucleotides, the CDR3 is TGTGCCAGCAGCCCCTTCCAGGGTTCCTACGAGCAGTACTTC. Translating gives CASSPFQGSYEQYF.

The J gene is TRBJ2-7, the V gene TRBV18, with D perhaps matching TRBD1 (6 bases). With 5 bases removed from V and 7 bases from J, the gap between germline ends came to 18 bases. Germline values: CDR1 KGHSH, CDR2 LQKENI. CDR3 length equals 14 residues. The CDR3 protein is CASSSTGPYMEQYF. The CDR3 DNA reads TGTGCCAGCTCATCAACAGGGCCCTACATGGAGCAGTACTTC.

The chain links TRBV2 to TRBJ1-1; unclear D gene. The CDR3 loop spans 14 amino acids. V was clipped by 3 bases and J by 1 base, with 9 bases between them. Germline V CDR1 and CDR2: SNHLY, FYNNEI. CDR3 coding DNA: TGTGCCAGCAGTGAGTTACCGCCGAACACTGAAGCTTTCTTT. Amino acids: CASSELPPNTEAFF. The whole variable domain, remainder taken from reference TRBV2 and TRBJ1-1, is EPEVTQTPSHQVTQMGQEVILRCVPISNHLYFYWYRQILGQKVEFLVSFYNNEISEKSEIFDDQFSVERPDGSNFTLKIRSTKLEDSAMYFCASSELPPNTEAFFGQGTRLTVV.

The chain couples TRBV4-3 to TRBJ2-5; a weak D match, TRBD2 (6 bases). CDR3 size: 15 residues. The germline V gene encodes CDR1 LGHNA and CDR2 YSLEER. Trimming left V 1 base short and J 3 bases short, with 12 bases between. The CDR3 sequence is CASSQGILAEETQYF. In DNA form, the CDR3 reads TGCGCCAGCAGCCAAGGGATATTAGCGGAAGAGACCCAGTACTTC.

The V call is TRBV9, the J call TRBJ1-2; D is undetermined. The CDR3 runs to 14 residues. Per the germline V gene, CDR1 is SGDLS and CDR2 is YYNGEE. Trimming took off 3 bases at V and 4 bases at J, with 13 bases between the two ends. This CDR3 reads CASSAPSEIYGYTF. The CDR3 DNA sequence: TGTGCCAGCAGCGCCCCGAGTGAGATCTATGGCTACACCTTC.

A few counts support this clone. The J gene is TRBJ1-5, the V gene TRBV4-2; possible D gene TRBD1, 5 bases. Trimming took 3 bases from V and 3 from J, leaving 6 bases between them. This CDR3 is 13 amino acids long. Germline V gives CDR1 LGHNA, CDR2 YNFKEQ. The CDR3 DNA reads TGTGCCAGCAGCCAGGGGCTCAATCAGCCCCAGCATTTT. This sequence encodes CASSQGLNQPQHF.

V is TRBV10-3 and J is TRBJ2-7; possibly TRBD1 for D (6 bases). V was clipped by 10 bases and J by 1 base, with 23 bases between them. The germline gives CDR1 ENHRY, CDR2 SYGVKD. This CDR3 comprises 16 residues. For the CDR3, the DNA is TGTGCCACCGGGACACGCGCGGCCATCGAATCCTACGAGCAGTACTTC. Translation: CATGTRAAIESYEQYF.

This clone was detected only once. V and J are TRBV19 and TRBJ2-6, with 13 bases aligning to TRBD2. Unmatched junction bases numbered 3, after V lost 7 bases and J lost 0 bases. Per germline, CDR1 LNHDA and CDR2 SQIVND (reference sequence). CDR3 length: 17 amino acids. CDR3 sequence reads: CASTGTSGVSGANVLTF. CDR3 in DNA: TGTGCCAGTACCGGGACTAGCGGGGTCTCTGGGGCCAACGTCCTGACTTTC.

CDR3 amino acids: CASSQLGLAGPGNEQFF. In nucleotides, the CDR3 is TGCGCCAGCAGCCAACTCGGACTAGCGGGCCCAGGGAATGAGCAGTTCTTC. V is TRBV4-1 and J is TRBJ2-1; TRBD2 matches 11 bases. There are 17 residues in the CDR3. The germline gives CDR1 MGHRA, CDR2 YSYEKL. V was pared by 2 bases and J by 7 bases, with 10 bases of the junction left unmatched.

The V call is TRBV19, the J call TRBJ2-7, with a tentative D call TRBD1 (6 bases). The V and J ends lost 6 bases and 4 bases respectively, with 10 bases between them. CDR3 length equals 12 residues. Germline CDR1 is LNHDA and CDR2 is SQIVND (reference sequence). Here the CDR3 reads CASSETGYEQYF. The CDR3 DNA follows: TGTGCCAGTAGCGAAACAGGGTACGAGCAGTACTTC.

V gene TRBV6-6 combines with J gene TRBJ1-2, with 7 bases identical to TRBD1. In germline, CDR1 is MNHNY, CDR2 SVGAGI (reference sequence). J was trimmed by 5 bases and V by 4 bases; bases with no gene match: 7. This CDR3 spans 14 amino acids. The CDR3 region is CASSWGQTRYGYTF. The DNA of the CDR3 is TGTGCCAGCAGTTGGGGACAGACAAGATATGGCTACACCTTC.

The sample holds one count of this clone. V and J are TRBV9 and TRBJ2-7; tentatively, D is TRBD1 (5 bases). The CDR3 has 16 residues. The V end was cut by 0 bases, the J end by 4 bases, with 17 bases between. CDR1 and CDR2 from the germline V gene are SGDLS and YYNGEE. CDR3 residues: CASSVASGLSLYEQYF. CDR3 bases: TGTGCCAGCAGCGTAGCTTCAGGGTTATCATTATACGAGCAGTACTTC.

This sequence joins TRBV25-1 and TRBJ1-3; a weak D match, TRBD1 (5 bases). The germline V and J ends were trimmed by 4 bases and 0 bases, with 10 bases remaining between them. CDR1 MGHDK and CDR2 SYGVNS come from the germline V gene. There are 15 residues in the CDR3. CDR3 amino acids: CASSVAGPSGNTIYF. The CDR3 DNA is TGTGCCAGCAGTGTCGCAGGGCCCTCTGGAAACACCATATATTTT.

The chain's CDR3 is CAITSGRFPPQFF. The CDR3 DNA reads TGTGCCATCACCAGCGGGCGTTTTCCCCCCCAGTTCTTC. The rearrangement links TRBV10-3 to TRBJ2-1; TRBD2 is a possible D gene (6 bases). Deletions cut 7 bases from V and 13 bases from J, with 20 bases between. The length of the CDR3 is 13 residues. Germline loops: CDR1 ENHRY, CDR2 SYGVKD.

This chain joins TRBV7-9 and TRBJ1-6; D ambiguous. CDR3 length: 13 amino acids. CDR1 SEHNR and CDR2 FQNEAQ come from the germline V gene (reference sequence). The V gene lost 1 base and the J gene lost 10 bases, with 8 bases spanning the gap. This CDR3 reads CASSLDLTSPLHF. CDR3 coding DNA: TGTGCCAGCAGCTTAGATTTAACATCACCCCTCCACTTT. The complete variable domain, with remaining parts taken from reference TRBV7-9 and TRBJ1-6, reads DTGVSQNPRHKITKRGQNVTFRCDPISEHNRLYWYRQTLGQGPEFLTYFQNEAQLEKSRLLSDRFSAERPKGSFSTLEIQRTEQGDSAMYLCASSLDLTSPLHFGNGTRLTVT.

The genes are TRBV6-6 and TRBJ2-3; 12 bases match TRBD2. V was pared by 10 bases and J by 1 base, with 6 bases of the junction left unmatched. There are 15 residues in the CDR3. Germline V CDR1 and CDR2: MNHNY, SVGAGI (reference sequence). CDR3 loop: CAIRRLAGGTDTQYF. CDR3 sequence (DNA): TGTGCCATTCGGCGACTAGCGGGGGGCACAGATACGCAGTATTTT.